A single sample is the source of the 24 T cell receptor beta chains below, sequenced in a study of cytomegalovirus exposure and HLA in healthy donors. A multiplex PCR was run with 60 Vbeta primers and 13 Jbeta primers. The assay was immunoSEQ multiplex PCR, and TCRdb's table has in-frame clones only and misses some. The table lists some 200,000 clones, roughly a tenth of them singletons. Sequencing input: PBMCs. The receptor source for this set is a woman under 40 in good health and CMV-seropositive.

This chain links TRBV28 with TRBJ1-4; 8 bases line up with TRBD1. Trimming cost V 6 bases and J 10 bases; bases outside gene matches: 10. Germline V gives CDR1 MDHEN, CDR2 SYDVKM. The CDR3 consists of 14 residues. As DNA, the CDR3 is TGTGCCAGCAGCCCCGGACAGGGTGGCGGAAAACTGTTTTTT. Its translation is CASSPGQGGGKLFF. Drawing the rest from reference TRBV28 and TRBJ1-4, the complete variable domain is DVKVTQSSRYLVKRTGEKVFLECVQDMDHENMFWYRQDPGLGLRLIYFSYDVKMKEKGDIPEGYSVSREKKERFSLILESASTNQTSMYLCASSPGQGGGKLFFGSGTQLSVL.

This clone came up a few times. This chain uses TRBV9 with TRBJ2-6; the match to TRBD1 covers 7 bases. Looked up from germline, CDR1 is SGDLS and CDR2 is YYNGEE. The CDR3 is made up of 16 amino acids. J lost 2 bases, V lost 5 bases, and 7 bases had no gene match. CDR3 in DNA: TGTGCCAGCAGTGGAGAGGGGGCGCCTGGGGCCAACGTCCTGACTTTC. Translated, it gives CASSGEGAPGANVLTF.

This clone was seen a handful of times. This rearrangement joins TRBV6-5 to TRBJ2-2, with 10 nucleotides matching TRBD1. Germline-derived CDR1 and CDR2 are MNHEY and SVGAGI. V dropped 1 base and J dropped 4; count of bases not matched to a gene: 0. The CDR3 has 15 residues. In nucleotides, the CDR3 is TGTGCCAGCAGTTACTGGACAGGGGGCACCGGGGAGCTGTTTTTT. It specifies CASSYWTGGTGELFF.

The chain links TRBV27 to TRBJ2-5; D gene unclear. CDR1 is MNHEY and CDR2 is SMNVEV in the germline V gene (reference sequence). This CDR3 is built from 13 residues. V gave up 4 bases and J gave up 2 bases, with 8 bases separating them. Here the CDR3 reads CASSSPEQETQYF. The CDR3 DNA reads as TGTGCCAGCAGTTCCCCCGAGCAAGAGACCCAGTACTTC.

This clone has a handful of counts. The chain uses TRBV19 and TRBJ1-1, with D possibly TRBD1 on 5 matching bases. The germline V and J ends were trimmed by 3 bases and 1 base, with 9 bases remaining between them. This CDR3 has 14 residues. Per the germline V gene, CDR1 is LNHDA and CDR2 is SQIVND (reference sequence). The CDR3 DNA reads as TGTGCCAGTAGTATCGCTGGGGCGAACACTGAAGCTTTCTTT. Translated: CASSIAGANTEAFF.

There are a few counts of this clone. The genes are TRBV10-3 and TRBJ2-1, with 12 nucleotides matching TRBD1. This CDR3 has 14 residues. V lost 8 bases, J lost 6 bases, and 5 bases stayed unmatched. Germline V gene sequence: CDR1 ENHRY, CDR2 SYGVKD. The CDR3: CAIAGQGATNEQFF. In nucleotides, the CDR3 is TGTGCCATCGCGGGACAGGGGGCCACCAATGAGCAGTTCTTC.

This clone has just a few counts. The rearrangement links TRBV12-5 to TRBJ1-1; D is ambiguous. Germline CDR1 reads LGHNT; CDR2 reads FRNRAP. This CDR3 is built from 11 residues. V was shortened by 1 base and J by 9 bases, with 6 bases between the two germline ends. The CDR3 nucleotides are TGTGCTAGTGGTTTGGGACAAAAAGCTTTCTTT. The encoded protein is CASGLGQKAFF.

The chain uses TRBV12-5 and TRBJ2-5, with 7 bases matching TRBD1. The CDR3 sequence is 14 residues long. CDR1 is LGHNT, CDR2 FRNRAP, per germline. The V gene end was trimmed by 1 base and the J gene end by 5 bases; junction bases not matched to a gene: 4. CDR3 in amino acids: CASGLGQGRETQYF. DNA of the CDR3: TGTGCTAGTGGTTTGGGACAGGGAAGGGAGACCCAGTACTTC.

This clone was recorded a few times. Sequence at one end of the junction differs from germline and may be a read error. The chain has TRBV11-2 and TRBJ2-1; 7 bases fit TRBD1. Germline V lookup: CDR1 SGHAT, CDR2 FQNNGV. The CDR3 is 13 residues long. CDR3 bases: TGTGCCAGCAGCGTAGACAGGGTAAGGGAGCAGTTCTTC. Translated: CASSVDRVREQFF.

The V and J genes are TRBV11-2 and TRBJ2-1; perhaps TRBD2 as D (6 bases). There are 17 residues in the CDR3. The V gene's germline CDR1 is SGHAT and CDR2 FQNNGV. The V and J ends lost 5 bases and 0 bases respectively, with 17 bases between them. As DNA, the CDR3 is TGTGCCAGCAGCCACCCTGCCGTGGGAGGCTCCTACAATGAGCAGTTCTTC. This codes for CASSHPAVGGSYNEQFF.

This rearrangement joins TRBV18 to TRBJ1-4; D is unresolved. The CDR3 sequence is 13 residues long. Germline V lookup: CDR1 KGHSH, CDR2 LQKENI. Deletions cut 6 bases from V and 8 bases from J, with 13 bases between. The CDR3 bases are TGTGCCAGCTCCCCGGGGAGGGCCGAAAAACTGTTTTTT. Amino acids: CASSPGRAEKLFF.

This clone was detected a few times. This chain joins TRBV27 and TRBJ2-1; TRBD2 agrees at 10 bases. The CDR3 spans 15 residues. The germline V gene encodes CDR1 MNHEY and CDR2 SMNVEV (reference sequence). The V and J ends lost 8 bases and 6 bases, in that order; junction bases with no gene match: 10. The CDR3 DNA sequence: TGTGCCAGCGCTAGGGGACTAGCGTCTCGCAATGAGCAGTTCTTC. Translation gives CASARGLASRNEQFF.

This clone was seen once. The chain uses TRBV11-2 and TRBJ2-7; TRBD2 might be the D (5 bases). Germline lookup yields CDR1 SGHAT and CDR2 FQNNGV. The CDR3 is 13 residues long. The V gene lost 0 bases and the J gene lost 9 bases, with 12 bases spanning the gap. The CDR3 coding sequence is TGTGCCAGCAGCTTAGATCAGCGGATGGTGCAGTACTTC. Translating it yields CASSLDQRMVQYF.

This clone was counted between two and nine times. The junction shows a germline mismatch at one end, possibly a read error. The V and J genes are TRBV6-1 and TRBJ1-5; weak D call: TRBD1 (6 bases). Germline CDR1 MNHNS, CDR2 SASEGT. CDR3 length equals 14 residues. The chain's CDR3 is CASTEWGRGQPQHF. The CDR3 coding sequence is TGTGCCAGCACTGAATGGGGGCGCGGGCAGCCCCAGCATTTT.

V usage is TRBV5-6 and J usage is TRBJ2-1; the D gene is possibly TRBD2 (5 bases). The V end was cut by 3 bases, the J end by 10 bases, with 14 bases between. The CDR3 has 13 residues. Germline CDR1 is SGHDT and CDR2 is YYEEEE. The CDR3 DNA sequence: TGTGCCAGCAGCTACCTGGACTTTGGGGAGCAGTTCTTC. It codes for CASSYLDFGEQFF.

This chain connects TRBV5-1 to TRBJ1-3; possibly TRBD1 for D (6 bases). The CDR3 has 14 residues. The ends were cut back, 4 bases at V and 8 bases at J, with 16 bases in the middle. The germline CDR1 and CDR2 sequences are SGHRS and YFSETQ. CDR3 bases: TGCGCCAGCAGCACCACAGGGATTCGGGACACCATATATTTT. Its translation is CASSTTGIRDTIYF.

This chain joins TRBV5-1 and TRBJ2-6; TRBD2 agrees at 10 bases. This CDR3 spans 18 amino acids. CDR1 and CDR2 (germline): SGHRS, YFSETQ. V lost 4 bases and J lost 0; bases outside the gene matches: 7. CDR3 sequence (DNA): TGCGCCAGCAGCAGGTTAGCGGGAGGTGTCTCTGGGGCCAACGTCCTGACTTTC. This codes for CASSRLAGGVSGANVLTF.

The chain employs TRBV9 and TRBJ2-5, with TRBD1 as a possible D gene (6 bases). Deletions cut 0 bases from V and 2 bases from J, with 11 bases between. This CDR3 contains 15 residues. Germline V CDR1 and CDR2: SGDLS, YYNGEE. The CDR3 DNA reads TGTGCCAGCAGCGTAGTACCAGGGGTGCAAGAGACCCAGTACTTC. Its protein product is CASSVVPGVQETQYF.

This clone came up a few times. The chain uses TRBV6-5 and TRBJ2-2; tentative D call: TRBD1 (5 bases). Per germline, CDR1 MNHEY and CDR2 SVGAGI. V lost 11 bases to trimming and J lost 4 bases, with 17 bases between them. There are 14 residues in the CDR3. The CDR3, as DNA: TGTGCCTCGACGTGGACATTGAGCACCGGGGAGCTGTTTTTT. It codes for CASTWTLSTGELFF.

This clone was picked up a small number of times. The rearrangement uses TRBV29-1 and TRBJ2-2, with 13 bases that match TRBD2. V gave up 6 bases and J gave up 4 bases; unmatched junction bases: 17. Germline CDR1 reads SQVTM; CDR2 reads ANQGSEA. The CDR3 length is 19 residues. The CDR3 spells CSVGEPLAGGPSGTGELFF. The CDR3 DNA reads TGCAGCGTCGGAGAGCCACTAGCGGGAGGGCCCTCGGGCACCGGGGAGCTGTTTTTT.

The chain is built from TRBV12-5 and TRBJ1-2; a weak D match, TRBD1 (5 bases). The germline V gene encodes CDR1 LGHNT and CDR2 FRNRAP. V lost 7 bases and J lost 4, with 19 bases in between. CDR3 length equals 15 residues. The chain's CDR3 is CASVFGVGGSYGYTF. DNA of the CDR3: TGTGCTAGTGTTTTTGGGGTTGGGGGGTCCTATGGCTACACCTTC.

The chain recombines TRBV5-4 with TRBJ1-2, with TRBD1 identical over 7 bases. V shed 3 bases, J shed 3 bases, and the junction held 5 bases outside the gene matches. Germline values: CDR1 SGHNT, CDR2 YYREEE (reference sequence). The CDR3 is 14 residues long. This chain's CDR3 is CASSSTGAYYGYTF. The CDR3 DNA reads TGTGCCAGCAGCTCAACAGGGGCTTACTATGGCTACACCTTC.

There are a few counts of this clone. This chain connects TRBV30 to TRBJ1-3; 9 nucleotides agree with TRBD1. CDR3 length equals 13 residues. With 3 bases clipped from V and 15 bases from J, the junction kept 12 bases outside the gene matches. Germline CDR1 reads GTSNPN; CDR2 reads SVGIG (reference sequence). The CDR3 loop is CAWSTDLQGAKYF. CDR3 nucleotides: TGTGCCTGGAGCACAGATTTACAGGGGGCGAAATATTTT.

The chain is built from TRBV10-1 and TRBJ2-1; D might be TRBD2 (6 bases). Germline loops: CDR1 WNHNN, CDR2 SYGVQD (reference sequence). The length of the CDR3 is 19 residues. V lost 6 bases, J lost 7 bases, and 31 bases lay in between. The CDR3 reads CASSPGQSGTGARSNEQFF. For the CDR3, the DNA is TGCGCCAGCAGCCCGGGGCAATCGGGGACGGGAGCCAGGAGTAATGAGCAGTTCTTC.